These T cell receptor beta chains were read from a single sample in a study of vaccination and CD4 T cells after COVID-19. TCRdb recomputed calls from the PCR reads with MiXCR, one row per CDR3 protein. Here the sample spans 20,000 to 25,000 distinct CDR3 sequences, 58% being singletons. These receptors are not linked to any known antigen. The sample taken for sequencing was CD4+ T cells from blood, cultured in vitro. These receptors all stem from a human donor who had recovered from COVID-19. CDR3s include the opening cysteine and the closing phenylalanine or tryptophan. The order of the fields is clone size, D gene, J gene, V gene, CDR3 DNA, CDR3 protein. The D gene is left open where the match is weak. Clone size appears in some rows only: once, few, many, or a class for an expanded clone.

abundance: .
d_gene: TRBD2
j_gene: TRBJ2-3
v_gene: TRBV6-2/TRBV6-3
CDR3nt: TGTGCCAGCAAACGGCGGGGGGGAAGTTTGCCAGATACGCAGTATTTT
CDR3aa: CASKRRGGSLPDTQYF

abundance: few
d_gene: .
j_gene: TRBJ2-3
v_gene: TRBV6-2/TRBV6-3
CDR3nt: TGTGCCAGCAATCAGGGGGGGAATACGCAGTATTTT
CDR3aa: CASNQGGNTQYF

abundance: .
d_gene: .
j_gene: TRBJ2-2
v_gene: TRBV24-1
CDR3nt: TGTGCCACCAGTGTAGCCGGGGAGCTGTTTTTT
CDR3aa: CATSVAGELFF

abundance: .
d_gene: .
j_gene: TRBJ2-1
v_gene: TRBV20-1
CDR3nt: TGCAGTGCTAGAGCCGACAGTTACAATGAGCAGTTCTTC
CDR3aa: CSARADSYNEQFF

abundance: .
d_gene: TRBD1
j_gene: TRBJ2-2
v_gene: TRBV7-9
CDR3nt: TGTGCCAGCAGCCCCGGGACAGGGGATGACGGGGAGCTGTTTTTT
CDR3aa: CASSPGTGDDGELFF

abundance: .
d_gene: TRBD2
j_gene: TRBJ2-7
v_gene: TRBV4-2
CDR3nt: TGTGCCAGCAGCGCCAGACTAGCGGGGGCGCCCAATTACGAGCAGTACTTC
CDR3aa: CASSARLAGAPNYEQYF

abundance: .
d_gene: TRBD1
j_gene: TRBJ1-6
v_gene: TRBV20-1
CDR3nt: TGCAGTGCTAGGCAATTCGACAGGGGTAATTCACCCCTCCACTTT
CDR3aa: CSARQFDRGNSPLHF

abundance: .
d_gene: .
j_gene: TRBJ1-5
v_gene: TRBV7-2
CDR3nt: TGTGCCAGCAGCTTTACCCGGGATCAGCCCCAGCATTTT
CDR3aa: CASSFTRDQPQHF

abundance: .
d_gene: .
j_gene: TRBJ1-1
v_gene: TRBV12-3/TRBV12-4
CDR3nt: TGTGCCAGCAGTTTGACCCCGGGCGGGATGAACACTGAAGCTTTCTTT
CDR3aa: CASSLTPGGMNTEAFF

abundance: .
d_gene: TRBD1
j_gene: TRBJ2-3
v_gene: TRBV14
CDR3nt: TGTGCCAGCAGCCATAGGGGGCCCGCCGGCACAGATACGCAGTATTTT
CDR3aa: CASSHRGPAGTDTQYF

abundance: few
d_gene: TRBD2
j_gene: TRBJ2-5
v_gene: TRBV7-2
CDR3nt: TGTGCCAGCAGCTTAGCTTCGATAGCGGGAGGGCGTGGGGAGACCCAGTACTTC
CDR3aa: CASSLASIAGGRGETQYF

abundance: .
d_gene: .
j_gene: TRBJ1-2
v_gene: TRBV7-9
CDR3nt: TGTGCCAGCAGCACTACAGGGAACTATGGCTACACCTTC
CDR3aa: CASSTTGNYGYTF

abundance: .
d_gene: TRBD1
j_gene: TRBJ2-2
v_gene: TRBV19
CDR3nt: TGTGCCAGTAGCCTGGACAGGGGGACCGGGGAGCTGTTTTTT
CDR3aa: CASSLDRGTGELFF

abundance: .
d_gene: .
j_gene: TRBJ2-5
v_gene: TRBV11-2
CDR3nt: TGTGCCAGCAGCTTATTAGGCGTAGAGACCCAGTACTTC
CDR3aa: CASSLLGVETQYF

abundance: .
d_gene: .
j_gene: TRBJ2-5
v_gene: TRBV6-1
CDR3nt: TGTGCCAGCACTTGGGGACTGGGGGCCGGTAACCAAGAGACCCAGTACTTC
CDR3aa: CASTWGLGAGNQETQYF

abundance: few
d_gene: .
j_gene: TRBJ1-1
v_gene: TRBV27
CDR3nt: TGTGCCAGCAGTTTAAAGGGGTCTGAAGCTTTCTTT
CDR3aa: CASSLKGSEAFF

abundance: few
d_gene: .
j_gene: TRBJ1-5
v_gene: TRBV20-1
CDR3nt: TGCAGTGCTAGAGACCGCAGCTATAGCAATCAGCCCCAGCATTTT
CDR3aa: CSARDRSYSNQPQHF

abundance: .
d_gene: .
j_gene: TRBJ1-4
v_gene: TRBV20-1
CDR3nt: TGCAGTGCGCGCCCGCCAGGGAATGAAAAACTGTTTTTT
CDR3aa: CSARPPGNEKLFF

abundance: few
d_gene: .
j_gene: TRBJ1-5
v_gene: TRBV6-5
CDR3nt: TGTGCCAGCAGTTACTCTCCTGGTCAGCCCCAGCATTTT
CDR3aa: CASSYSPGQPQHF

abundance: few
d_gene: .
j_gene: TRBJ1-5
v_gene: TRBV20-1
CDR3nt: TGCAGTGCTAGAACTCAGTACAATCAGCCCCAGCATTTT
CDR3aa: CSARTQYNQPQHF

abundance: .
d_gene: .
j_gene: TRBJ1-1
v_gene: TRBV20-1
CDR3nt: TGCAGTGCGAAGCTCGGGGGGAACACTGAAGCTTTCTTT
CDR3aa: CSAKLGGNTEAFF

abundance: .
d_gene: .
j_gene: TRBJ1-6
v_gene: TRBV7-6
CDR3nt: TGTGCCAGCAGCTTAGAGGGCGGGTACAATTCACCCCTCCACTTT
CDR3aa: CASSLEGGYNSPLHF